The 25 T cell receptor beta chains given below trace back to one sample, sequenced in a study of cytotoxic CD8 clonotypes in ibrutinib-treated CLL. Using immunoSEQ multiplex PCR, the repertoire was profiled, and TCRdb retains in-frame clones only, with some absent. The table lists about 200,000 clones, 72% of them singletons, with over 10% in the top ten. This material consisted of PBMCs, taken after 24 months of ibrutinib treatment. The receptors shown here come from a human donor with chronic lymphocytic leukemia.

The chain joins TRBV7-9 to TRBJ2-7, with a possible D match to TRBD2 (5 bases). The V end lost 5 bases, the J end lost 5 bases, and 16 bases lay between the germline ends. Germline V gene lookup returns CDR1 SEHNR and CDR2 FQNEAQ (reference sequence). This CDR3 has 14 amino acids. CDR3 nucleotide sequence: TGTGCCAGCAGCCCCCCGGTGAGAGCGGACGAGCAGTACTTC. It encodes CASSPPVRADEQYF.

This CDR3 is CASSVGGPNSYNEQFF. The CDR3 bases are TGTGCCAGCAGCGTCGGGGGACCAAACTCCTACAATGAGCAGTTCTTC. The gene calls are TRBV5-6 and TRBJ2-1; maybe TRBD2 (6 bases). Trimming removed 4 bases from V and 0 bases from J, with 14 bases in between. CDR3 size: 16 residues. The germline gives CDR1 SGHDT, CDR2 YYEEEE.

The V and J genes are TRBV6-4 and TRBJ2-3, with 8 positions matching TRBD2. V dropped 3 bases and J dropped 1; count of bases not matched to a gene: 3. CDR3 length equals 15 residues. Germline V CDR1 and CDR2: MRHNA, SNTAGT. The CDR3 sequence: CASSEQTSGTDTQYF. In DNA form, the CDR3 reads TGTGCCAGCAGTGAGCAGACTAGCGGCACAGATACGCAGTATTTT.

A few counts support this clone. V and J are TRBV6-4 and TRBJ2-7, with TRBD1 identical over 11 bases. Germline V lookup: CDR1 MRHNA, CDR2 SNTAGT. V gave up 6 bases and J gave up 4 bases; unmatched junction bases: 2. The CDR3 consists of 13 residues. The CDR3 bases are TGTGCCAGCAGCCGGGACAGGGGGTACGAGCAGTACTTC. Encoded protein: CASSRDRGYEQYF.

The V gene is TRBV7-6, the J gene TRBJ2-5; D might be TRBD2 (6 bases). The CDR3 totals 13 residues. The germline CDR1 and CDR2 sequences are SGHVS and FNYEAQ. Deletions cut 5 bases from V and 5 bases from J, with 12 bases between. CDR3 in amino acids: CASSPGRGETQYF. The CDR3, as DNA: TGTGCCAGCAGCCCGGGGCGGGGCGAGACCCAGTACTTC.

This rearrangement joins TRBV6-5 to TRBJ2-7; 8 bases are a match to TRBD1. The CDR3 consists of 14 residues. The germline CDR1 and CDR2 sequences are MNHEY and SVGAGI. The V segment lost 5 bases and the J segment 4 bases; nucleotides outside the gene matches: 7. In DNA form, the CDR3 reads TGTGCCAGCAGTACCGACAGGGGCGGTTACGAGCAGTACTTC. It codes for CASSTDRGGYEQYF.

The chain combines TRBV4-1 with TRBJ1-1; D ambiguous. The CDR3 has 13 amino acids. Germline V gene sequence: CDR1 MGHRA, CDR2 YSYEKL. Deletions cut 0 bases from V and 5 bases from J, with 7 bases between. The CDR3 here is CASSQDGGTEAFF. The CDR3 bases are TGCGCCAGCAGCCAAGATGGCGGTACTGAAGCTTTCTTT.

The chain's CDR3 is CASESGSSYNEQFF. In nucleotides, the CDR3 is TGTGCCAGTGAAAGCGGGAGTTCCTACAATGAGCAGTTCTTC. The chain has TRBV7-9 and TRBJ2-1; 8 bases fit TRBD2. V dropped 9 bases and J dropped 1; count of bases not matched to a gene: 5. The CDR3 extends over 14 amino acids. Per germline, CDR1 SEHNR and CDR2 FQNEAQ (reference sequence).

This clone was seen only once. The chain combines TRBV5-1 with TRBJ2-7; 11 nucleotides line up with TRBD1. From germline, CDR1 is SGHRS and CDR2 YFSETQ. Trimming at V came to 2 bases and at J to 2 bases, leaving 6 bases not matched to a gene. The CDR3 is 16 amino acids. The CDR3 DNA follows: TGCGCCAGCAGCTTCATGGGACAGGGGGTGGCCTACGAGCAGTACTTC. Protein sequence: CASSFMGQGVAYEQYF.

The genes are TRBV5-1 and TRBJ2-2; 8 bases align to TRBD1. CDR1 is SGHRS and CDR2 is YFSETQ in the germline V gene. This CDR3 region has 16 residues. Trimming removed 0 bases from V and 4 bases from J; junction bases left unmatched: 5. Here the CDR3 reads CASSLARTGGTGELFF. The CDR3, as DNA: TGCGCCAGCAGCTTGGCCCGTACAGGGGGCACCGGGGAGCTGTTTTTT.

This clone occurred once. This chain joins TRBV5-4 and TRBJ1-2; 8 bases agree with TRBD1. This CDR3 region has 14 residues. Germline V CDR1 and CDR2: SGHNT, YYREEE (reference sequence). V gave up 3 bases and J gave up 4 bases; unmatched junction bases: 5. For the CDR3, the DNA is TGTGCCAGCAGCTCCGGACAGGGAACCTATGGCTACACCTTC. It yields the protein CASSSGQGTYGYTF.

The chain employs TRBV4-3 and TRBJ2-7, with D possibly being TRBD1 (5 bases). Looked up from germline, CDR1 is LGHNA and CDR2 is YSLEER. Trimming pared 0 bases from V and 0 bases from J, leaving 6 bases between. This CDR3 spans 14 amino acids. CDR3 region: CASSQDDSSYEQYF. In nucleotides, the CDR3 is TGCGCCAGCAGCCAAGACGACAGCTCCTACGAGCAGTACTTC.

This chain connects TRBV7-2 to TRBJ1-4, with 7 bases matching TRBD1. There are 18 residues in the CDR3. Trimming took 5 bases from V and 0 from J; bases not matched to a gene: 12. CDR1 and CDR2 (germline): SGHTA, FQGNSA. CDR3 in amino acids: CASSPRQVDRATNEKLFF. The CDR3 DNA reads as TGTGCCAGCAGCCCCCGCCAGGTAGACAGGGCAACTAATGAAAAACTGTTTTTT.

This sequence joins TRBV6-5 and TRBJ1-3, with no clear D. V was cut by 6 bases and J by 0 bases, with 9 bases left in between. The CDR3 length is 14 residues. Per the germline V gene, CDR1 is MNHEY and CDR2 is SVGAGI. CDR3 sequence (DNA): TGTGCCAGCAGCACGACGGACTCTGGAAACACCATATATTTT. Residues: CASSTTDSGNTIYF.

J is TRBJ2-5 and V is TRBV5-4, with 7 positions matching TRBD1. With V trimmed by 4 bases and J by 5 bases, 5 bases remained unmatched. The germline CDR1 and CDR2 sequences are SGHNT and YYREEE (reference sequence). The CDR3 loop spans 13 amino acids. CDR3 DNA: TGTGCCAGCAGCCCGAGGGGGCTGGAGACCCAGTACTTC. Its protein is CASSPRGLETQYF.

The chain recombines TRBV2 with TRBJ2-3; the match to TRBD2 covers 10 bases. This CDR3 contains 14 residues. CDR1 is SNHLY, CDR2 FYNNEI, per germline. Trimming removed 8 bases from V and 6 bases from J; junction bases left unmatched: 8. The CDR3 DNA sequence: TGTGCCAGCGGTCCTAGCGGGAGCGCGGATACGCAGTATTTT. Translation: CASGPSGSADTQYF.

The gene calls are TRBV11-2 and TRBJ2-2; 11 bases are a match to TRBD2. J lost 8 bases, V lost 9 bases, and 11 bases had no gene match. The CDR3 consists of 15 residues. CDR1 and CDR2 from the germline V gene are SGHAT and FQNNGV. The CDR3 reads CASTLLASGRGELFF. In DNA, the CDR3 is TGTGCCAGTACCCTCTTGGCTAGCGGGAGGGGGGAGCTGTTTTTT.

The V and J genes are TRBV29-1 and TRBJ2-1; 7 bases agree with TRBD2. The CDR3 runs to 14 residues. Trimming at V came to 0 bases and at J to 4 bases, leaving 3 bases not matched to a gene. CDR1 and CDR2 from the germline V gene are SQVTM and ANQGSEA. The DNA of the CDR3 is TGCAGCGTTGAAGAACTAGCGCGATACAATGAGCAGTTCTTC. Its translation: CSVEELARYNEQFF.

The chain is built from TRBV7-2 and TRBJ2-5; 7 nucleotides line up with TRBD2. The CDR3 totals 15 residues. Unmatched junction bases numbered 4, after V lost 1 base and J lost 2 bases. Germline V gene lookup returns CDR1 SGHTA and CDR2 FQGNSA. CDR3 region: CASSLVGGGQETQYF. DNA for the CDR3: TGTGCCAGCAGCTTAGTCGGCGGGGGACAAGAGACCCAGTACTTC.

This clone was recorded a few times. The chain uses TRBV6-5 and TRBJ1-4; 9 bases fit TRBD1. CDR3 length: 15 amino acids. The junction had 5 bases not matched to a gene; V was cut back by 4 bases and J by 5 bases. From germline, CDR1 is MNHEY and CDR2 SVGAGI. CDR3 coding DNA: TGTGCCAGCAGTTGGGGGGGACAGGGAAATGAAAAACTGTTTTTT. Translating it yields CASSWGGQGNEKLFF.

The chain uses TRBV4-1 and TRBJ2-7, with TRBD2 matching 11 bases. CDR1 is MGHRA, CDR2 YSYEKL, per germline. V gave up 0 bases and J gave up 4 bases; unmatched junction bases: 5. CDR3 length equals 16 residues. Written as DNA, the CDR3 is TGCGCCAGCAGCCAAGACTCACTAGCGGGAGCTTACGAGCAGTACTTC. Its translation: CASSQDSLAGAYEQYF.

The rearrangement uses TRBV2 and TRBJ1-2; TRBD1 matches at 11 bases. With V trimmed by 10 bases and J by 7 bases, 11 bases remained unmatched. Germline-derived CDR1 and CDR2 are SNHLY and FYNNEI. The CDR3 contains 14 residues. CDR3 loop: CATILDRGHVGYTF. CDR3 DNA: TGTGCCACCATACTGGACAGGGGGCACGTTGGCTACACCTTC.

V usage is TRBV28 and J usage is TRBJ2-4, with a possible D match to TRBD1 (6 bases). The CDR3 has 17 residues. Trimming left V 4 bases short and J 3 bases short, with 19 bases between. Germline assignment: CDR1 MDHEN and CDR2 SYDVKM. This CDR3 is CASSYPPGPRGKNIQYF. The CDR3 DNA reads TGTGCCAGCAGTTATCCTCCGGGGCCCAGGGGCAAAAACATTCAGTACTTC.

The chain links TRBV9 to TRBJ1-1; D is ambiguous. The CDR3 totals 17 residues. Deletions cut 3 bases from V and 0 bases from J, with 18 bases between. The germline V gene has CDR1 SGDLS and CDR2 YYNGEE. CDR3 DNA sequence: TGTGCCAGCAGCGCCCCCTTAGTAGGGCGGATGAACACTGAAGCTTTCTTT. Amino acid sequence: CASSAPLVGRMNTEAFF. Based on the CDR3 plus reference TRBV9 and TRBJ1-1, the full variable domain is DSGVTQTPKHLITATGQRVTLRCSPRSGDLSVYWYQQSLDQGLQFLIQYYNGEERAKGNILERFSAQQFPDLHSELNLSSLELGDSALYFCASSAPLVGRMNTEAFFGQGTRLTVV.

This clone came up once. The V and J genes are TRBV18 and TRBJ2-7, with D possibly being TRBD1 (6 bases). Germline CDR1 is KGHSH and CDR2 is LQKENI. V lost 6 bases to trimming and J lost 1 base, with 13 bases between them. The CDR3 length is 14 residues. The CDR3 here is CASSADRNSYEQYF. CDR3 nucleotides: TGTGCCAGCTCCGCCGACAGGAATTCCTACGAGCAGTACTTC.